The clone carrying this T cell receptor (beta chain) came up many times. The antigen remains unidentified. Built from TCR beta cDNA, the libraries had unique molecular identifiers in them. MiXCR, run by TCRdb on the PCR reads, gives a single entry per CDR3 protein. The data hold approximately 440,000 distinct CDR3 sequences, with around 40% observed a single time. The length of the CDR3 is 16 residues. Deletions cut 1 base from V and 2 bases from J, with 11 bases between. Germline assignment: CDR1 SGHVS and CDR2 FNYEAQ. The data derive from a study of post-analysis software for immune sequencing data. Background on the study: Included among the disease courses, which were recorded for the cohort, were relapsing-remitting, secondary progressive and progressive-relapsing multiple sclerosis. Whole-study findings and limits: Controls showed lower frequencies than patients for roughly five TRBV segments, and TRBV5-6, TRBV5-1 and TRBV20-1 were among these.

Sequenced input: blood. The chain is built from TRBV7-6 and TRBJ2-2; D unclear. This TCR was recovered from a girl aged 10-17 years with multiple sclerosis. CDR3 nucleotide sequence: TGTGCCAGCAGCTTAGTACCGATACTTAACACCGGGGAGCTGTTTTTT. It specifies CASSLVPILNTGELFF.